This passage covers 26 T cell receptor beta chains from one sample sequenced in a study of blood T cell repertoires in COVID-19. Sequencing was performed with immunoSEQ multiplex PCR; in TCRdb, only in-frame clones are kept and a portion is missing. The sample has about 220,000 clones, over 70% seen once. The source material was peripheral blood. The receptors derive from an older woman with acute or convalescent COVID-19.

The chain combines TRBV7-8 with TRBJ2-5; 9 positions match TRBD1. There are 13 residues in the CDR3. The V segment lost 5 bases and the J segment 3 bases; nucleotides outside the gene matches: 1. The germline gives CDR1 SGHVS, CDR2 FQNEAQ. Here the CDR3 DNA reads TGTGCCAGCAGCCGGGACAGGGAAGAGACCCAGTACTTC. Protein: CASSRDREETQYF.

This clone came up a few times. The CDR3 here is CASSFVRGTGEPYEQYV. CDR3 in DNA: TGTGCCAGCAGTTTTGTCCGGGGGACAGGGGAGCCCTACGAGCAGTACGTC. This chain uses TRBV27 with TRBJ2-7, with 10 bases aligning to TRBD1. The CDR3 is made up of 17 amino acids. CDR1 and CDR2 from the germline V gene are MNHEY and SMNVEV (reference sequence). V trimming: 3 bases; J trimming: 2 bases; junction bases outside the gene matches: 10.

V gene TRBV18 combines with J gene TRBJ2-7; 9 bases agree with TRBD1. Germline assignment: CDR1 KGHSH and CDR2 LQKENI. The CDR3 extends over 16 amino acids. Trimming removed 5 bases from V and 3 bases from J; junction bases left unmatched: 11. The CDR3 is CASSSLIPGQGYEQYF. CDR3 nucleotides: TGTGCCAGCTCATCGCTTATCCCGGGACAGGGCTACGAGCAGTACTTC.

The genes are TRBV6-1 and TRBJ1-5; D gene ambiguous. Germline V gene data show CDR1 as MNHNS and CDR2 as SASEGT. The CDR3 length is 15 residues. Trimming stripped 0 bases from V and 5 bases from J, with 11 bases between. Here the CDR3 DNA reads TGTGCCAGCAGTGAAGCGAGTCTCCCGTATCAGCCCCAGCATTTT. As protein: CASSEASLPYQPQHF.

This chain joins TRBV30 and TRBJ2-1, with 11 bases lining up with TRBD1. The CDR3 loop spans 15 amino acids. Germline CDR1 is GTSNPN and CDR2 is SVGIG (reference sequence). V lost 7 bases and J lost 9; bases outside the gene matches: 14. The CDR3 DNA reads TGTGCCTTGGACAGGGGGCGACTAGCGTTGGGTGAGCAGTTCTTC. Residues: CALDRGRLALGEQFF.

This chain joins TRBV15 and TRBJ2-3; 14 positions match TRBD2. V shed 8 bases and J 0 bases; nucleotides not matched to a gene: 13. CDR3 length: 19 residues. From germline, CDR1 is LNHNV and CDR2 YYDKDF (reference sequence). This chain's CDR3 is CATQKGGTSGGSSTDTQYF. Written as DNA, the CDR3 is TGTGCCACCCAAAAGGGGGGGACTAGCGGGGGAAGTAGCACAGATACGCAGTATTTT.

The rearrangement uses TRBV6-6 and TRBJ2-1, with 9 bases fitting TRBD2. The CDR3 contains 15 residues. Germline CDR1 and CDR2: MNHNY and SVGAGI (reference sequence). The trim removed 0 bases at V and 9 bases at J, leaving 6 bases unmatched. The CDR3 DNA reads TGTGCCAGCAGTTACTCTCCTAGCGGGGTATCTGAGCAGTTCTTC. This sequence encodes CASSYSPSGVSEQFF.

This clone occurred a few times. The J gene is TRBJ2-1, the V gene TRBV29-1, with D possibly being TRBD2 (6 bases). Germline V lookup: CDR1 SQVTM, CDR2 ANQGSEA. The CDR3 is 13 amino acids. Deletions cut 2 bases from V and 7 bases from J, with 12 bases between. The CDR3 protein is CSVETGGGNEQFF. CDR3 DNA sequence: TGCAGCGTTGAAACGGGTGGGGGGAATGAGCAGTTCTTC.

This clone was counted a single time. The V call is TRBV30, the J call TRBJ1-1; TRBD1 is a possible D gene (5 bases). This CDR3 comprises 11 residues. Trimming stripped 3 bases from V and 7 bases from J, with 9 bases between. Germline loops: CDR1 GTSNPN, CDR2 SVGIG (reference sequence). Here the CDR3 reads CAWRGQGEAFF. The CDR3 nucleotides are TGTGCCTGGAGGGGGCAGGGTGAAGCTTTCTTT.

The J gene is TRBJ2-5, the V gene TRBV27; TRBD2 agrees at 7 bases. Trimming removed 1 base from V and 3 bases from J; junction bases left unmatched: 5. CDR1 is MNHEY and CDR2 is SMNVEV in the germline V gene (reference sequence). CDR3 length: 15 amino acids. CDR3 in amino acids: CASSLWGGGEETQYF. The CDR3 region has the DNA TGTGCCAGCAGTTTATGGGGGGGAGGTGAAGAGACCCAGTACTTC.

This clone has at least ten counts. The chain couples TRBV27 to TRBJ1-5; D gene unclear. CDR1 and CDR2 (germline): MNHEY, SMNVEV (reference sequence). The V gene lost 2 bases and the J gene lost 1 base, with 6 bases spanning the gap. The CDR3 runs to 14 residues. For the CDR3, the DNA is TGTGCCAGCAGTTTAGGGGAGAGCAATCAGCCCCAGCATTTT. It specifies CASSLGESNQPQHF.

The chain combines TRBV2 with TRBJ2-1, with 7 nucleotides matching TRBD2. Unmatched junction bases numbered 5, after V lost 6 bases and J lost 0 bases. Per the germline V gene, CDR1 is SNHLY and CDR2 is FYNNEI. CDR3 length equals 15 residues. DNA for the CDR3: TGTGCCAGCAGACCCCCGGGGGGCTCCTACAATGAGCAGTTCTTC. This gives the protein CASRPPGGSYNEQFF.

The chain recombines TRBV6-2 or TRBV6-3 with TRBJ2-5; TRBD1 matches at 10 bases. This CDR3 has 13 amino acids. V lost 5 bases and J lost 7; bases outside the gene matches: 4. The V gene's germline CDR1 is MNHEY and CDR2 SVGEGT. The DNA for the CDR3 is TGTGCCAGCAGTGACAGGGGGCCGGCGACCCAGTACTTC. Protein: CASSDRGPATQYF.

This clone was detected a few times. The V and J genes are TRBV9 and TRBJ2-3; D unresolved. V was trimmed by 0 bases and J by 2 bases, leaving 7 bases between them. Germline values: CDR1 SGDLS, CDR2 YYNGEE. The CDR3 is 14 amino acids. The CDR3 DNA follows: TGTGCCAGCAGCGTAGAAGGAGCCACAGATACGCAGTATTTT. Encoded protein: CASSVEGATDTQYF.

V is TRBV16 and J is TRBJ2-2, with D unclear. The CDR3 sequence is 13 residues long. Trimming removed 0 bases at V and 6 bases at J, with 5 bases between. Germline CDR1 is KGHSY and CDR2 is FQNENV. The CDR3 DNA reads as TGTGCCAGCAGCCAATCGGGCCCCGGGGAGCTGTTTTTT. As protein: CASSQSGPGELFF.

This sequence joins TRBV28 and TRBJ2-7, with 11 bases fitting TRBD2. Losses at the gene ends were 11 bases for V and 1 base for J; bases not matched to a gene: 10. This CDR3 region has 15 residues. Looked up from germline, CDR1 is MDHEN and CDR2 is SYDVKM. Here the CDR3 reads CASTSGAQSSYEQYV. In nucleotides, the CDR3 is TGTGCCTCGACTAGCGGGGCCCAATCATCCTACGAGCAGTACGTC.

The V call is TRBV30, the J call TRBJ2-1; 11 nucleotides align to TRBD2. V was pared by 2 bases and J by 7 bases, with 7 bases of the junction left unmatched. The CDR3 covers 15 residues. Germline CDR1 GTSNPN, CDR2 SVGIG (reference sequence). The CDR3 region is CAWSLIAGGLNEQFF. CDR3 DNA sequence: TGTGCCTGGAGTCTCATAGCGGGGGGGCTGAATGAGCAGTTCTTC.

V is TRBV10-3 and J is TRBJ2-5; 8 bases align to TRBD1. CDR1 and CDR2 from the germline V gene are ENHRY and SYGVKD. V shed 10 bases and J 5 bases; nucleotides not matched to a gene: 9. The CDR3 is 13 amino acids. The CDR3 reads CATQQGDSETQYF. The CDR3 nucleotides are TGTGCCACCCAACAGGGGGATAGTGAGACCCAGTACTTC.

This rearrangement joins TRBV6-2 or TRBV6-3 to TRBJ2-7; 9 bases map to TRBD2. V was pared by 5 bases and J by 4 bases, with 6 bases of the junction left unmatched. The CDR3 consists of 14 residues. Germline CDR1 is MNHEY and CDR2 is SVGEGT. CDR3 DNA sequence: TGTGCCAGCAGTCGTGCGGGGGGGCCTTACGAGCAGTACTTC. This encodes CASSRAGGPYEQYF.

The V gene is TRBV13, the J gene TRBJ2-3; TRBD2 agrees at 9 bases. The CDR3 sequence is 16 residues long. The trim removed 5 bases at V and 6 bases at J, leaving 12 bases unmatched. Looked up from germline, CDR1 is PRHDT and CDR2 is FYEKMQ (reference sequence). DNA of the CDR3: TGTGCCAGCAGCGCTCGCTTCGGCGGGGGGGCCGATACGCAGTATTTT. Its translation is CASSARFGGGADTQYF.

V and J are TRBV24-1 and TRBJ2-1; 7 bases are shared with TRBD1. Trimming removed 9 bases from V and 10 bases from J; junction bases left unmatched: 11. CDR3 length equals 13 residues. Germline CDR1 is KGHDR and CDR2 is SFDVKD. DNA of the CDR3: TGTGCCACCGGGCAGGGGGATAGGAGGGAGCAGTTCTTC. It translates to CATGQGDRREQFF.

The rearrangement uses TRBV10-3 and TRBJ1-2; no reliable D call. The CDR3 is 13 amino acids. V was cut by 5 bases and J by 2 bases, with 9 bases left in between. The germline V gene has CDR1 ENHRY and CDR2 SYGVKD. In DNA, the CDR3 is TGTGCCATCAGTCAGCAACAGAACTATGGCTACACCTTC. It specifies CAISQQQNYGYTF.

This clone has a handful of counts. This sequence joins TRBV11-2 and TRBJ2-3; perhaps TRBD1 as D (5 bases). This CDR3 is 14 amino acids long. The V gene's germline CDR1 is SGHAT and CDR2 FQNNGV. V lost 3 bases and J 4 bases, leaving 11 bases between the germline ends. CDR3 in amino acids: CASSFSPGPDTQYF. DNA for the CDR3: TGTGCCAGCAGCTTTTCGCCAGGGCCAGATACGCAGTATTTT.

The chain combines TRBV24-1 with TRBJ1-6; possible D gene TRBD1, 5 bases. This CDR3 has 13 amino acids. Looked up from germline, CDR1 is KGHDR and CDR2 is SFDVKD. V was shortened by 5 bases and J by 10 bases, with 11 bases between the two germline ends. CDR3 DNA sequence: TGTGCCACCAGTGCAGGGTGGGGCTCACCCCTCCACTTT. Translating gives CATSAGWGSPLHF.

J is TRBJ2-4 and V is TRBV10-3; 8 bases align to TRBD1. The CDR3 loop spans 13 amino acids. Germline V gene lookup returns CDR1 ENHRY and CDR2 SYGVKD. Unmatched junction bases numbered 2, after V lost 4 bases and J lost 6 bases. The CDR3 is CAISGGQGNIQYF. The CDR3 region has the DNA TGTGCCATCAGTGGAGGACAGGGAAACATTCAGTACTTC.

The chain is built from TRBV4-3 and TRBJ1-2; unclear D gene. Looked up from germline, CDR1 is LGHNA and CDR2 is YSLEER. V lost 4 bases and J 7 bases, leaving 7 bases between the germline ends. The CDR3 spans 11 residues. The DNA for the CDR3 is TGCGCCAGCAGCCCGGGTGTTGGCTACACCTTC. Translation: CASSPGVGYTF.